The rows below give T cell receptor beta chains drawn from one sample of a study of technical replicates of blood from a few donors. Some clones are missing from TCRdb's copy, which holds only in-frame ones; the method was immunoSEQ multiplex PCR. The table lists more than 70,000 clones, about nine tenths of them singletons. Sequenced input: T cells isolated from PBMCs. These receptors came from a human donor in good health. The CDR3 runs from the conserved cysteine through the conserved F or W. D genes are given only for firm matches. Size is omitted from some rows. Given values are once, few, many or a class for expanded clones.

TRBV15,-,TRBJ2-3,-,CATSRHYNRDPGVVTTDTQYF,TGTGCCACCAGCAGACACTACAACCGGGACCCAGGGGTTGTCACCACAGATACGCAGTATTTT
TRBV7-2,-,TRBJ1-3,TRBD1,CASSPRTGGGGNTIYF,TGTGCCAGCAGCCCACGGACAGGGGGCGGTGGAAACACCATATATTTT
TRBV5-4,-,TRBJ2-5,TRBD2,CASSPLSRGGVSFGQETQYF,TGTGCCAGCAGCCCCTTGAGTCGCGGGGGGGTGTCATTCGGCCAAGAGACCCAGTACTTC
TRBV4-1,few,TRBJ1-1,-,CASSPTPQGIGTEAFF,TGCGCCAGCAGCCCAACACCACAGGGTATCGGCACTGAAGCTTTCTTT
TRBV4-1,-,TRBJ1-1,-,CASSQWGQLNTEAFF,TGCGCCAGCAGCCAGTGGGGGCAGCTGAACACTGAAGCTTTCTTT
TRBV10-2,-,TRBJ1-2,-,CASSVPGSLGYTF,TGCGCCAGCAGTGTCCCAGGTTCTCTCGGCTACACCTTC
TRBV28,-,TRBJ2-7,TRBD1,CASSSPGTASYSPYEQYF,TGTGCCAGCAGTTCACCAGGGACAGCGAGTTACTCTCCCTACGAGCAGTACTTC
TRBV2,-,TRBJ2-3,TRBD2,CAGTSGVLRDTQYF,TGTGCCGGGACTAGCGGGGTCCTGCGGGATACGCAGTATTTT
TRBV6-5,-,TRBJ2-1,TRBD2,CASSYGGGGLGEQFF,TGTGCCAGCAGTTACGGCGGGGGGGGATTAGGTGAGCAGTTCTTC
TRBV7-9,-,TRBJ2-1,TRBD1,CASSAGGFAYNEQFF,TGTGCCAGCAGTGCAGGGGGTTTCGCGTACAATGAGCAGTTCTTC
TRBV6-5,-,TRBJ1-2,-,CASSYSSTLPDYGYTF,TGTGCCAGCAGTTACTCATCCACACTACCGGACTATGGCTACACCTTC
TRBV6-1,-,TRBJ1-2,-,CASSDRQIYGYTF,TGTGCCAGCAGCGACCGACAGATCTATGGCTACACCTTC
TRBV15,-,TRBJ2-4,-,CATSRDPGSGNIQYF,TGTGCCACCAGCAGAGATCCGGGATCGGGAAACATTCAGTACTTC
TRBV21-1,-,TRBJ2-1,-,CASSPKGASGSHCSYNEQFF,TGTGCCAGCAGCCCAAAGGGTGCTAGCGGGAGTCATTGCTCCTACAATGAGCAGTTCTTC
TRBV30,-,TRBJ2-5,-,CAWGQGFETQYF,TGTGCCTGGGGGCAGGGCTTCGAGACCCAGTACTTC
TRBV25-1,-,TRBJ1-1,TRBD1,CASSATNRQGGAFF,TGTGCCAGCAGTGCGACCAATCGACAGGGTGGAGCTTTCTTT
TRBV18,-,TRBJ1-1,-,CASSPPAGVNTEAFF,TGTGCCAGCTCACCACCGGCGGGGGTGAACACTGAAGCTTTCTTT
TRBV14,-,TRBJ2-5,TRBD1,CASNTGDRELRWETQYF,TGTGCCAGCAACACTGGGGACAGGGAATTACGTTGGGAGACCCAGTACTTC
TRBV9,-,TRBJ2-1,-,CASSLPLSGGQEEQFF,TGTGCCAGCAGCCTCCCCCTATCGGGGGGCCAGGAGGAGCAGTTCTTC
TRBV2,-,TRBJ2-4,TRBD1,CASNRAGQGNIQYF,TGTGCCAGCAATAGGGCGGGACAGGGAAACATTCAGTACTTC
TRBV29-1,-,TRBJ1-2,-,CSGREPGPNYGYTF,TGCAGCGGACGGGAGCCGGGCCCCAACTATGGCTACACCTTC
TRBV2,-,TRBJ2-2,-,CASSEPRVGHTGELFF,TGTGCCAGCAGTGAACCCAGGGTAGGGCACACCGGGGAGCTGTTTTTT
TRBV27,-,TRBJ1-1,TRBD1,CASSYWTGGVGTEAFF,TGTGCCAGCAGCTACTGGACAGGGGGCGTAGGCACTGAAGCTTTCTTT
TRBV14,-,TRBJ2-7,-,CASSQGTGPYEQYF,TGTGCCAGCAGCCAGGGAACAGGACCTTACGAGCAGTACTTC
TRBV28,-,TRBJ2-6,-,CASRRDRSGANVLTF,TGTGCCAGCAGACGCGACAGGTCTGGGGCCAACGTCCTGACTTTC
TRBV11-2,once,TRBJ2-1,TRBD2,CASSVAGGNIYNEQFF,TGTGCCAGCAGCGTAGCGGGGGGGAACATCTACAATGAGCAGTTCTTC
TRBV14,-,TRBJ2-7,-,CASSRFGQSPYEQYF,TGTGCCAGCAGCCGATTCGGACAGAGTCCCTACGAGCAGTACTTC
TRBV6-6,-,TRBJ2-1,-,CASSYSGAYNEQFF,TGTGCCAGCAGTTATTCTGGGGCTTACAATGAGCAGTTCTTC
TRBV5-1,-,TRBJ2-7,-,CASSVGQAISYEQYF,TGCGCCAGCAGCGTAGGACAAGCCATTTCCTACGAGCAGTACTTC
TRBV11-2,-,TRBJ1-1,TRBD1,CASSLSLTGMNTEAFF,TGTGCCAGCAGCTTATCGTTGACAGGGATGAACACTGAAGCTTTCTTT
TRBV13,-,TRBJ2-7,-,CASSLDTFLTQGRKGQYF,TGTGCCAGCAGCTTAGATACCTTTCTGACCCAGGGGCGAAAGGGGCAGTACTTC
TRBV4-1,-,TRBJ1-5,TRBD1,CASSQGKLDRGRNQPQHF,TGCGCCAGCAGCCAGGGAAAATTGGACAGGGGGCGCAATCAGCCCCAGCATTTT
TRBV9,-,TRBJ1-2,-,CASSVGYGYTF,TGTGCCAGCAGCGTCGGTTATGGCTACACCTTC
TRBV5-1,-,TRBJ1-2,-,CASSPGEGHGYGYTF,TGCGCCAGCAGCCCGGGGGAGGGGCATGGCTATGGCTACACCTTC
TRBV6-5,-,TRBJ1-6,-,CASSYDIQGLSPLHF,TGTGCCAGCAGTTACGACATCCAGGGCTTATCACCCCTCCACTTT
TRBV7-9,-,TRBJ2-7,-,CASSPIGGKPYEQYF,TGTGCCAGCAGTCCAATAGGAGGGAAGCCCTACGAGCAGTACTTC